This T cell receptor beta chain appears in the sequencing data of a study of T cells in Graves' hyperthyroidism and ophthalmopathy. Germline V gene sequence: CDR1 MNHEY, CDR2 SMNVEV (reference sequence). Trimming shortened V by 4 bases and J by 6 bases, and 16 bases separated the two germline ends. The CDR3 totals 14 residues. Amplified regions were TCR beta CDR3 sequences from RNA transcripts. First-round RT-PCR with HTBI primers amplified the TCR CDR3 region. MiXCR, run by TCRdb on the multiplex PCR reads, gives a single entry per CDR3 protein. The sample holds 250,000 to 300,000 distinct CDR3 sequences; approximately 18% are singletons and the top ten take approximately 37%.

This TCR was sampled from a man between 45 and 60 years old with Graves' ophthalmopathy. The chain recombines TRBV27 with TRBJ2-7, with a tentative D call TRBD2 (7 bases). The sequenced sample consisted of blood. The CDR3 sequence is CASSYGGRNGEQYF. CDR3 DNA sequence: TGTGCCAGCAGTTACGGGGGGCGCAATGGCGAGCAGTACTTC.